This TCR beta chain appears in the sequencing data of a study of cytomegalovirus exposure and HLA in healthy donors. Study information: In terms of ancestry, the Caucasian-associated cluster contained about four fifths of the 300 to 400 genotyped donors. Findings and limits, study-wide: Judged likely to be a sequencing artifact was a cluster of highly shared sequence variants. Within an earlier analysis, most TCR beta V segments proved productive either about 90% or about 30% of the time. Compared with the roughly 670-donor mean, an Asian-associated ancestry cluster reportedly had fewer N-insertions, according to a later analysis.

The PCR had 60 Vbeta and 13 Jbeta primers. The assay was immunoSEQ multiplex PCR, and TCRdb's table has in-frame clones only and misses some. The sample has 150,000 to 200,000 clones, 9.5% seen once; the top ten hold 1% to 1.5%. The CDR3 spans 15 residues. The germline V gene has CDR1 SQVTM and CDR2 ANQGSEA. Unmatched junction bases numbered 10, after V lost 5 bases and J lost 0 bases. As for this clone: Its specificity is unknown.

This TCR was recovered from a woman under 40 in good health and CMV-seropositive. Sequenced sample: PBMCs. V and J are TRBV29-1 and TRBJ2-7; 7 bases are a match to TRBD2. The DNA of the CDR3 is TGCAGCGTTCGAAAGGACGGGAGGAGCTCCTACGAGCAGTACTTC. This codes for CSVRKDGRSSYEQYF.